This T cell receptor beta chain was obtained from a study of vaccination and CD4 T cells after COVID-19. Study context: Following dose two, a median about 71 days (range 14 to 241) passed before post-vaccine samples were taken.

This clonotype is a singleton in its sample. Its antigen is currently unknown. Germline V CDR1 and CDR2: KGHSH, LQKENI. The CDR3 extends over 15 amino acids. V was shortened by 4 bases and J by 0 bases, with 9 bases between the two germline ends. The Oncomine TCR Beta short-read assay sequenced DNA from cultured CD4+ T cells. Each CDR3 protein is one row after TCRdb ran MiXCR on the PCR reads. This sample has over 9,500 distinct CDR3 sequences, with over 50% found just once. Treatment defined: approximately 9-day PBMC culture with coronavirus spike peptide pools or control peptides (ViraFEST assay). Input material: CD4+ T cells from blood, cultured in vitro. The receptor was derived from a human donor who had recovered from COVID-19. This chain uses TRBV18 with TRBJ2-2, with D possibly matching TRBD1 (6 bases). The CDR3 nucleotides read TGTGCCAGCTCACTAGGGACACCGAACACCGGGGAGCTGTTTTTT. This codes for CASSLGTPNTGELFF. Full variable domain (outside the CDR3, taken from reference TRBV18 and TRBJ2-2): NAGVMQNPRHLVRRRGQEARLRCSPMKGHSHVYWYRQLPEEGLKFMVYLQKENIIDESGMPKERFSAEFPKEGPSILRIQQVVRGDSAAYFCASSLGTPNTGELFFGEGSRLTVL.